Presented here are 24 T cell receptor beta chains from one specimen sequenced in a study of T cell responses to AZD1222 COVID-19 vaccine. The method was immunoSEQ multiplex PCR; TCRdb's version includes in-frame clones alone and lacks a portion of them. This repertoire shows 90,000 to 120,000 clones, roughly 92% found once; its top ten account for more than 4%. The sequencing used peripheral blood, collected on day 0 of AZD1222 vaccination. Source of these receptors: an adult in good health.

The rearrangement links TRBV29-1 to TRBJ2-5, with D maybe TRBD1 (7 bases). The CDR3 is 13 amino acids. Trimming removed 6 bases at V and 3 bases at J, with 14 bases between. CDR1 is SQVTM, CDR2 ANQGSEA, per germline. The CDR3, as DNA: TGCAGCGTCGCGCGGGACAGCAAAGAGACCCAGTACTTC. It specifies CSVARDSKETQYF.

The V gene is TRBV5-4, the J gene TRBJ2-5; 7 bases line up with TRBD2. Germline assignment: CDR1 SGHNT and CDR2 YYREEE (reference sequence). Trimming cost V 4 bases and J 5 bases; bases outside gene matches: 14. CDR3 length: 16 amino acids. The CDR3 protein is CASSPNGGGPRETQYF. The CDR3 bases are TGTGCCAGCAGCCCCAACGGGGGAGGGCCAAGGGAGACCCAGTACTTC.

The gene calls are TRBV9 and TRBJ1-6, with TRBD1 as a possible D gene (5 bases). V lost 3 bases, J lost 7 bases, and 8 bases lay in between. The CDR3 has 13 residues. The germline V gene has CDR1 SGDLS and CDR2 YYNGEE. The CDR3 DNA reads TGTGCCAGCAGCGCTAACAGGAATTCACCCCTCCACTTT. Residues: CASSANRNSPLHF.

The chain links TRBV6-1 to TRBJ2-5; perhaps TRBD2 as D (7 bases). V shed 3 bases and J shed 4 bases, with 12 bases lying between them. Germline CDR1 is MNHNS and CDR2 is SASEGT. The CDR3 length is 14 residues. The CDR3 coding sequence is TGTGCCAGCAGTGAGGGGGGGGCGAGAGAGACCCAGTACTTC. It is translated as CASSEGGARETQYF.

V is TRBV5-1 and J is TRBJ2-3; D is uncertain. Deletions cut 0 bases from V and 6 bases from J, with 23 bases between. The CDR3 length is 18 residues. The germline V gene has CDR1 SGHRS and CDR2 YFSETQ. The CDR3 sequence: CASSLAGMRPRRSDTQYF. CDR3 DNA sequence: TGCGCCAGCAGCTTGGCCGGAATGCGCCCCCGAAGGTCGGATACGCAGTATTTT.

This clone has a single count. The rearrangement joins TRBV14 to TRBJ2-1; TRBD2 might be the D (6 bases). The V gene's germline CDR1 is SGHDN and CDR2 FVKESK. The CDR3 consists of 17 residues. V lost 4 bases, J lost 4 bases, and 20 bases lay in between. The CDR3 sequence is CASSPHRAAGPYNEQFF. CDR3 DNA sequence: TGTGCCAGCAGCCCACACAGAGCTGCGGGACCTTACAATGAGCAGTTCTTC.

The chain uses TRBV28 and TRBJ1-4; D perhaps matches TRBD1 (6 bases). The germline CDR1 and CDR2 sequences are MDHEN and SYDVKM. The ends were cut back, 4 bases at V and 8 bases at J, with 14 bases in the middle. This CDR3 has 14 amino acids. CDR3 in DNA: TGTGCCAGCAGTTCTGGGGGGCGGGAGGAAAAACTGTTTTTT. This codes for CASSSGGREEKLFF. Filled out from reference TRBV28 and TRBJ1-4, the complete variable domain reads DVKVTQSSRYLVKRTGEKVFLECVQDMDHENMFWYRQDPGLGLRLIYFSYDVKMKEKGDIPEGYSVSREKKERFSLILESASTNQTSMYLCASSSGGREEKLFFGSGTQLSVL.

The V call is TRBV19, the J call TRBJ1-4; TRBD1 matches at 8 bases. The germline CDR1 and CDR2 sequences are LNHDA and SQIVND (reference sequence). V lost 4 bases to trimming and J lost 8 bases; unmatched junction nucleotides: 12. There are 16 residues in the CDR3. The CDR3 sequence: CASSTATGGGREKLFF. The CDR3, as DNA: TGTGCCAGTAGTACCGCAACAGGGGGAGGTCGCGAAAAACTGTTTTTT.

The V gene is TRBV7-9, the J gene TRBJ1-2, with 10 positions matching TRBD1. The length of the CDR3 is 15 residues. Germline loops: CDR1 SEHNR, CDR2 FQNEAQ (reference sequence). The ends lost 8 bases at V and 8 bases at J; junction bases unmatched: 14. DNA of the CDR3: TGTGCCAGCGTCGGGCGAAGACAGGGGGCGCCCGGCTACACCTTC. Translation: CASVGRRQGAPGYTF.

This rearrangement joins TRBV7-2 to TRBJ1-5; D may be TRBD1 (5 bases). From germline, CDR1 is SGHTA and CDR2 FQGNSA. V shed 5 bases and J shed 2 bases, with 10 bases lying between them. The CDR3 sequence is 14 residues long. The CDR3 protein is CASSPGGGNQPQHF. CDR3 nucleotides: TGTGCCAGCAGCCCTGGGGGGGGCAATCAGCCCCAGCATTTT.

The chain uses TRBV24-1 and TRBJ1-2; the D gene is possibly TRBD1 (5 bases). Looked up from germline, CDR1 is KGHDR and CDR2 is SFDVKD. This CDR3 is 14 amino acids long. The V end was cut by 6 bases, the J end by 4 bases, with 14 bases between. CDR3 loop: CATSRGGPTYGYTF. In DNA form, the CDR3 reads TGTGCCACCAGTCGGGGCGGACCGACCTATGGCTACACCTTC.

This chain connects TRBV5-8 to TRBJ1-3; possible D gene TRBD1, 5 bases. This CDR3 comprises 14 residues. The germline V gene has CDR1 SGHTS and CDR2 YDEGEE. Trimming shortened V by 9 bases and J by 2 bases, and 15 bases separated the two germline ends. The CDR3 loop reads CAIPRGEPGNTIYF. For the CDR3, the DNA is TGTGCCATCCCTCGGGGGGAACCTGGAAACACCATATATTTT. Full variable domain (rest looked up from reference TRBV5-8 and TRBJ1-3): EAGVTQSPTHLIKTRGQQATLRCSPISGHTSVYWYQQALGLGLQFLLWYDEGEERNRGNFPPRFSGRQFPNYSSELNVNALELEDSALYLCAIPRGEPGNTIYFGEGSWLTVV.

The V call is TRBV2, the J call TRBJ1-4, with TRBD1 as a possible D gene (5 bases). CDR3 size: 12 residues. CDR1 and CDR2 from the germline V gene are SNHLY and FYNNEI. Trimming stripped 6 bases from V and 8 bases from J, with 10 bases between. The CDR3 sequence is CASRGDLEKLFF. Here the CDR3 DNA reads TGTGCCAGCAGAGGGGATCTAGAAAAACTGTTTTTT. Filled out from reference TRBV2 and TRBJ1-4, the complete variable domain reads EPEVTQTPSHQVTQMGQEVILRCVPISNHLYFYWYRQILGQKVEFLVSFYNNEISEKSEIFDDQFSVERPDGSNFTLKIRSTKLEDSAMYFCASRGDLEKLFFGSGTQLSVL.

The sample holds one count of this clone. V usage is TRBV5-6 and J usage is TRBJ2-3; D remains unclear. CDR1 SGHDT and CDR2 YYEEEE come from the germline V gene. Trimming removed 0 bases from V and 4 bases from J, with 3 bases in between. This CDR3 region has 12 residues. The CDR3 bases are TGTGCCAGCAGCTTGGACCCAGATACGCAGTATTTT. The encoded protein is CASSLDPDTQYF.

The chain joins TRBV30 to TRBJ1-3, with 7 bases aligning to TRBD1. The germline V gene encodes CDR1 GTSNPN and CDR2 SVGIG (reference sequence). The CDR3 runs 14 residues. The V segment lost 3 bases and the J segment 4 bases; nucleotides outside the gene matches: 6. This chain's CDR3 is CAWSEQGGGNTIYF. As DNA, the CDR3 is TGTGCCTGGAGCGAGCAGGGGGGCGGAAACACCATATATTTT.

This chain links TRBV27 with TRBJ2-5; D unresolved. CDR3 size: 12 residues. CDR1 and CDR2 (germline): MNHEY, SMNVEV (reference sequence). The V end was cut by 7 bases, the J end by 2 bases, with 8 bases between. DNA of the CDR3: TGTGCCAGCATGGGCCTTCAAGAGACCCAGTACTTC. This translates into CASMGLQETQYF.

V is TRBV28 and J is TRBJ2-1; D gene uncertain. V was shortened by 4 bases and J by 0 bases, with 10 bases between the two germline ends. Germline V CDR1 and CDR2: MDHEN, SYDVKM. This CDR3 is built from 15 residues. The CDR3 sequence: CASSSSPSSYNEQFF. CDR3 sequence (DNA): TGTGCCAGCAGTTCTTCCCCCAGCTCCTACAATGAGCAGTTCTTC.

The chain recombines TRBV30 with TRBJ1-1, with TRBD1 identical over 9 bases. With 2 bases clipped from V and 6 bases from J, the junction kept 10 bases outside the gene matches. The CDR3 is made up of 15 amino acids. Germline values: CDR1 GTSNPN, CDR2 SVGIG (reference sequence). The CDR3: CAWSRGGQGSPEAFF. The CDR3 DNA reads as TGTGCCTGGAGTAGAGGGGGACAGGGATCGCCTGAAGCTTTCTTT.

The genes are TRBV10-3 and TRBJ1-2; D might be TRBD1 (6 bases). The CDR3 has 14 residues. The germline V gene has CDR1 ENHRY and CDR2 SYGVKD. The V end lost 2 bases, the J end lost 6 bases, and 13 bases lay between the germline ends. CDR3 sequence (DNA): TGTGCCATCAGTGAGGAGGGAGGGGGAGATGGCTACACCTTC. It yields the protein CAISEEGGGDGYTF.

This clone has only one observation. The V and J genes are TRBV7-9 and TRBJ1-4; no reliable D call. The V gene's germline CDR1 is SEHNR and CDR2 FQNEAQ (reference sequence). V lost 3 bases and J lost 4, with 0 bases in between. The CDR3 loop spans 11 amino acids. The CDR3 bases are TGTGCCAGCAGCTTTAATGAAAAACTGTTTTTT. Its translation: CASSFNEKLFF.

This clone has only one observation. The genes are TRBV11-2 and TRBJ2-1; 10 bases agree with TRBD2. Germline V lookup: CDR1 SGHAT, CDR2 FQNNGV. With V trimmed by 1 base and J by 8 bases, 8 bases remained unmatched. The CDR3 runs 16 residues. The chain's CDR3 is CASSLGSGRAADEQFF. The CDR3 region has the DNA TGTGCCAGCAGCTTAGGGAGCGGGAGGGCAGCCGATGAGCAGTTCTTC.

This chain connects TRBV9 to TRBJ2-1, with 8 bases lining up with TRBD2. Germline V gives CDR1 SGDLS, CDR2 YYNGEE. There are 16 residues in the CDR3. Germline trimming cut 2 bases from V and 6 bases from J; bases unmatched to any gene: 10. The CDR3 nucleotides are TGTGCCAGCAGCGTCGCTCCGGGACTAGATATCAATGAGCAGTTCTTC. Protein product: CASSVAPGLDINEQFF.

V gene TRBV13 combines with J gene TRBJ2-6; 8 nucleotides agree with TRBD1. This CDR3 comprises 19 residues. V was clipped by 5 bases and J by 0 bases; unmatched bases: 12. Germline CDR1 and CDR2: PRHDT and FYEKMQ (reference sequence). This CDR3 is CASSRLGDRFFSGANVLTF. The CDR3 DNA reads TGTGCCAGCAGCCGACTTGGGGACAGGTTTTTCTCTGGGGCCAACGTCCTGACTTTC.

The rearrangement joins TRBV5-1 to TRBJ2-3; 7 nucleotides agree with TRBD2. Trimming took 0 bases from V and 4 from J; bases not matched to a gene: 8. Germline V gene sequence: CDR1 SGHRS, CDR2 YFSETQ. CDR3 length: 16 residues. The CDR3 sequence is CASSLESSGNADTQYF. CDR3 coding DNA: TGCGCCAGCAGCTTGGAATCGAGCGGGAACGCAGATACGCAGTATTTT.